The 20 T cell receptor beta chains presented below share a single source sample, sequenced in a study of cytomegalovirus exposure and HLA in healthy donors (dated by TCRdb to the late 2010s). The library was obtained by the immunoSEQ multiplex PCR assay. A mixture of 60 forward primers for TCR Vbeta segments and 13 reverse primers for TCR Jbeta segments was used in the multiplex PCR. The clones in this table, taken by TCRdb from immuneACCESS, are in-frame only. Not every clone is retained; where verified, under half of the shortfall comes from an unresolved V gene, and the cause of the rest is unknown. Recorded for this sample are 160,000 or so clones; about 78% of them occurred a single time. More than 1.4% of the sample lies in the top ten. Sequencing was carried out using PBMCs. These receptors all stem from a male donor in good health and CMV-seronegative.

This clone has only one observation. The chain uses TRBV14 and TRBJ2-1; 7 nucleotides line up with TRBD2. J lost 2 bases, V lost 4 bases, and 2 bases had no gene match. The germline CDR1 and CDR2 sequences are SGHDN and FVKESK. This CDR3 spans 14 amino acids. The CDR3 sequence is CASSLRGAYNEQFF. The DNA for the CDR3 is TGTGCCAGCAGCCTCCGGGGGGCCTACAATGAGCAGTTCTTC.

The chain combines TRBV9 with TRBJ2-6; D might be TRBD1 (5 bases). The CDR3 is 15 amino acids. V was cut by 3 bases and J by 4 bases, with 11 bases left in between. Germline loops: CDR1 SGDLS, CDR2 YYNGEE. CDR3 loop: CASSGEGVGANVLTF. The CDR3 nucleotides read TGTGCCAGCAGCGGGGAAGGGGTCGGGGCCAACGTCCTGACTTTC.

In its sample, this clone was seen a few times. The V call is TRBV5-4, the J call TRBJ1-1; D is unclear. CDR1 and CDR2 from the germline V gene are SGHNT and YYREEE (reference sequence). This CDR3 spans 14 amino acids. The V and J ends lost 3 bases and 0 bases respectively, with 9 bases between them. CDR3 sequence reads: CASSSRGVNTEAFF. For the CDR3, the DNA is TGTGCCAGCAGCTCGCGGGGTGTGAACACTGAAGCTTTCTTT.

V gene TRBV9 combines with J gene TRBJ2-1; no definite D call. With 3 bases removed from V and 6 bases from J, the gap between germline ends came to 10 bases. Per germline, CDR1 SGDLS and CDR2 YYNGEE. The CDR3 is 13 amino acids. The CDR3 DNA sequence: TGTGCCAGCAGCGGCCCAAGGAGCAATGAGCAGTTCTTC. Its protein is CASSGPRSNEQFF. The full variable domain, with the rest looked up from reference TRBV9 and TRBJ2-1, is DSGVTQTPKHLITATGQRVTLRCSPRSGDLSVYWYQQSLDQGLQFLIQYYNGEERAKGNILERFSAQQFPDLHSELNLSSLELGDSALYFCASSGPRSNEQFFGPGTRLTVL.

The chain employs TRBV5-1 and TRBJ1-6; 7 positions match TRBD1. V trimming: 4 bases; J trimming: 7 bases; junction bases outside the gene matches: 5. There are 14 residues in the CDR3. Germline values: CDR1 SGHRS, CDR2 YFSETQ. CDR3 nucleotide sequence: TGCGCCAGCAGCGCCGGGACAGTAAATTCACCCCTCCACTTT. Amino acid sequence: CASSAGTVNSPLHF.

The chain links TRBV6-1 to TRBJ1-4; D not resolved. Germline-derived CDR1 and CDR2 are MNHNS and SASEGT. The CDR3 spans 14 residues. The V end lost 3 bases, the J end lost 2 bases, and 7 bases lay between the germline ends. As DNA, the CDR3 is TGTGCCAGCAGTGACGCACAGACTAATGAAAAACTGTTTTTT. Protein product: CASSDAQTNEKLFF.

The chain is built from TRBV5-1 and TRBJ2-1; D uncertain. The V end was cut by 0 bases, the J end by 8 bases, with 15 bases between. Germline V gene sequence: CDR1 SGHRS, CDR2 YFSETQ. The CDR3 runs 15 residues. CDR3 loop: CASSLAEDSGHEQFF. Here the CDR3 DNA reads TGCGCCAGCAGCTTGGCCGAAGACTCCGGCCATGAGCAGTTCTTC.

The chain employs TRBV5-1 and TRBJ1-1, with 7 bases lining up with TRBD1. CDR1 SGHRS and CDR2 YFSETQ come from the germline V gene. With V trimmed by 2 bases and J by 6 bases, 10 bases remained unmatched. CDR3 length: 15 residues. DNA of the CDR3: TGCGCCAGCAGCTTAACCGGGACAGTTTCACCTGAAGCTTTCTTT. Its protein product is CASSLTGTVSPEAFF. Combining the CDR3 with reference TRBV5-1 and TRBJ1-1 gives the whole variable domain KAGVTQTPRYLIKTRGQQVTLSCSPISGHRSVSWYQQTPGQGLQFLFEYFSETQRNKGNFPGRFSGRQFSNSRSEMNVSTLELGDSALYLCASSLTGTVSPEAFFGQGTRLTVV.

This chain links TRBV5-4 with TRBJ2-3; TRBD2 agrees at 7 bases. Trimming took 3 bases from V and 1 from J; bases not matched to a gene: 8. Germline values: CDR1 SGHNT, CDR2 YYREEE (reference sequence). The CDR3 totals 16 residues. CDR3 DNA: TGTGCCAGCAGCTGGTCTAGCGGTAGTGGCACAGATACGCAGTATTTT. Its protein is CASSWSSGSGTDTQYF.

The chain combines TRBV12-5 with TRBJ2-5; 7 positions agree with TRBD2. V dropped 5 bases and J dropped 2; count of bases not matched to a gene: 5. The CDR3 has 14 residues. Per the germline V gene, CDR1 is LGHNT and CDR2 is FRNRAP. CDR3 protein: CASGLWGGQETQYF. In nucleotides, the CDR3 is TGTGCTAGTGGTCTCTGGGGGGGGCAAGAGACCCAGTACTTC. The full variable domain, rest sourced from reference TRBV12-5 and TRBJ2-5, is DARVTQTPRHKVTEMGQEVTMRCQPILGHNTVFWYRQTMMQGLELLAYFRNRAPLDDSGMPKDRFSAEMPDATLATLKIQPSEPRDSAVYFCASGLWGGQETQYFGPGTRLLVL.

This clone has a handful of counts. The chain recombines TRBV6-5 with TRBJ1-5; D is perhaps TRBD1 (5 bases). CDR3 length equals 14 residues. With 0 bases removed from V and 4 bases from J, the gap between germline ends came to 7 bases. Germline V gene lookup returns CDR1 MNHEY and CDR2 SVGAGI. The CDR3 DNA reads TGTGCCAGCAGTTACTCGGACACTAATCAGCCCCAGCATTTT. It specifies CASSYSDTNQPQHF.

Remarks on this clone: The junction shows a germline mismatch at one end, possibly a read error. The CDR3 here is CANSGQGAYEQYF. In DNA form, the CDR3 reads TGCGCCAACAGCGGACAGGGGGCCTACGAGCAGTACTTC. The genes are TRBV5-1 and TRBJ2-7, with 10 bases fitting TRBD1. The CDR3 runs to 13 residues. CDR1 and CDR2 (germline): SGHRS, YFSETQ. The full variable domain, rest sourced from reference TRBV5-1 and TRBJ2-7, is KAGVTQTPRYLIKTRGQQVTLSCSPISGHRSVSWYQQTPGQGLQFLFEYFSETQRNKGNFPGRFSGRQFSNSRSEMNVSTLELGDSALYLCANSGQGAYEQYFGPGTRLTVT.

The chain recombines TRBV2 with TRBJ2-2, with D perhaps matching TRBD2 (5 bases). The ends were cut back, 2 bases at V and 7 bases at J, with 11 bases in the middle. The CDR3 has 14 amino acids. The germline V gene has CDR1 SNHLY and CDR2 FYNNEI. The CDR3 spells CASSEFREGGELFF. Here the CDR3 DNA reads TGTGCCAGCAGTGAATTTAGAGAGGGCGGGGAGCTGTTTTTT.

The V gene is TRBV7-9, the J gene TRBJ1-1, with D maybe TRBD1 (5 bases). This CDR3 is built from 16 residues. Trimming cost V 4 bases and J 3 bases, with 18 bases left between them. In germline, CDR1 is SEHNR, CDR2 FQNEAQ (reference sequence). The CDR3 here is CASSSIPTARDTEAFF. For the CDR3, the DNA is TGTGCCAGCAGCTCCATCCCCACGGCCAGGGACACTGAAGCTTTCTTT.

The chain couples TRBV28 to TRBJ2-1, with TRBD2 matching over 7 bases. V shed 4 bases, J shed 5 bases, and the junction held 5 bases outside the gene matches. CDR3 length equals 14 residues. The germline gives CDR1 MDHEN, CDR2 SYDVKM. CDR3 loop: CASSSGTTHNEQFF. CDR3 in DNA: TGTGCCAGCAGTTCCGGGACTACACACAATGAGCAGTTCTTC. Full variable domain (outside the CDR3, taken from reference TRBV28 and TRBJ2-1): DVKVTQSSRYLVKRTGEKVFLECVQDMDHENMFWYRQDPGLGLRLIYFSYDVKMKEKGDIPEGYSVSREKKERFSLILESASTNQTSMYLCASSSGTTHNEQFFGPGTRLTVL.

CDR3 protein: CASSQEEDGPRNGYTF. DNA of the CDR3: TGCGCCAGCAGCCAAGAGGAGGATGGGCCGAGGAATGGCTACACCTTC. The chain is built from TRBV4-1 and TRBJ1-2; D gene unclear. CDR1 and CDR2 (germline): MGHRA, YSYEKL. There are 16 residues in the CDR3. V was pared by 0 bases and J by 6 bases, with 17 bases between.

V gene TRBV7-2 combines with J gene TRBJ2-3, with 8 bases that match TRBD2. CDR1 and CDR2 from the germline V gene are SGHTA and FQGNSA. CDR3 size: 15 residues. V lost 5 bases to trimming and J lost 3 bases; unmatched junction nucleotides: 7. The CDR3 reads CASSRREGGTDTQYF. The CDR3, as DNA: TGTGCCAGCAGCCGCCGGGAGGGGGGGACAGATACGCAGTATTTT.

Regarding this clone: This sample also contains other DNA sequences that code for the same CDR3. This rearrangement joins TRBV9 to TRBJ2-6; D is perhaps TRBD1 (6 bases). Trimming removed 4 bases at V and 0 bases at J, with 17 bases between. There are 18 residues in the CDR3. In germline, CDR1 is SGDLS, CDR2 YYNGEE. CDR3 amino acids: CASSTQDRLFSGANVLTF. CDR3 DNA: TGTGCCAGCAGCACCCAGGACAGATTATTCTCTGGGGCCAACGTCCTGACTTTC.

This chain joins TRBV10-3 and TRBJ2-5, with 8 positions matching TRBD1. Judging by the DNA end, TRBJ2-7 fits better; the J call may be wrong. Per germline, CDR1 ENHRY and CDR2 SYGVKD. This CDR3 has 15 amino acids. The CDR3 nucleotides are TGTGCCATCAGCACCGGGACAGGAACTTCCTACGAGCAGTACTTC. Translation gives CAISTGTGTSYEQYF.

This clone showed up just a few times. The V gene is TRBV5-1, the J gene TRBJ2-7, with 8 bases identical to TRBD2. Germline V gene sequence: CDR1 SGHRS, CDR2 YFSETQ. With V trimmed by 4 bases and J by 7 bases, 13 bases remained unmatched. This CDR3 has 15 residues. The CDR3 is CASSQLTSGSGEQYF. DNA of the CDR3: TGCGCCAGCAGCCAGCTAACTAGCGGTTCAGGGGAGCAGTACTTC.